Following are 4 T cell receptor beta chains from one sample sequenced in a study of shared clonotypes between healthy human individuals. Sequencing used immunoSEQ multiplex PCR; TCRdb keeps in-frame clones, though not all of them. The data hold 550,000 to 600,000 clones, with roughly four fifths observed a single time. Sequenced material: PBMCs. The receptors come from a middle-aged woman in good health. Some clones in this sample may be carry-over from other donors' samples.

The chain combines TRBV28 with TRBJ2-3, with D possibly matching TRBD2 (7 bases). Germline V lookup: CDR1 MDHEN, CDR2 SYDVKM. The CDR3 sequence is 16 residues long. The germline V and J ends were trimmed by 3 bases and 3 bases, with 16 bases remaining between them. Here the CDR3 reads CASSLGGGAWTDTQYF. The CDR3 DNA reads TGTGCCAGCAGTTTGGGAGGGGGGGCATGGACAGATACGCAGTATTTT.

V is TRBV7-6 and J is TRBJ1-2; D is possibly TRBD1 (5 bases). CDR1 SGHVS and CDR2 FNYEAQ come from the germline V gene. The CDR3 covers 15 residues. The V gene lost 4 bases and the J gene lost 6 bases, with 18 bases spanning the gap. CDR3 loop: CASSSPPTARDGYTF. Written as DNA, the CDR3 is TGTGCCAGCAGCTCCCCTCCGACAGCCAGAGATGGCTACACCTTC.

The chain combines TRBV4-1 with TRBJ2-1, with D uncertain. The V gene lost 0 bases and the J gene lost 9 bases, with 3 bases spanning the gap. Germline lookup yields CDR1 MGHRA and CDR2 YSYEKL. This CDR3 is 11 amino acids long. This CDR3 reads CASSQDGEQFF. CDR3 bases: TGCGCCAGCAGCCAAGATGGTGAGCAGTTCTTC.

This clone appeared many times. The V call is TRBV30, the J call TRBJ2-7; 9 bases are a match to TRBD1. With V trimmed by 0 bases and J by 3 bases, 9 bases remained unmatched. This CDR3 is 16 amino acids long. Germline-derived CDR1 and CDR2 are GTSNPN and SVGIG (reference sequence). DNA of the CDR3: TGTGCCTGGAGTGTACGGGGGACAGGGAAAGGCTACGAGCAGTACTTC. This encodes CAWSVRGTGKGYEQYF. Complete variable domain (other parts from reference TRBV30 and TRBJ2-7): SQTIHQWPATLVQPVGSPLSLECTVEGTSNPNLYWYRQAAGRGLQLLFYSVGIGQISSEVPQNLSASRPQDRQFILSSKKLLLSDSGFYLCAWSVRGTGKGYEQYFGPGTRLTVT.